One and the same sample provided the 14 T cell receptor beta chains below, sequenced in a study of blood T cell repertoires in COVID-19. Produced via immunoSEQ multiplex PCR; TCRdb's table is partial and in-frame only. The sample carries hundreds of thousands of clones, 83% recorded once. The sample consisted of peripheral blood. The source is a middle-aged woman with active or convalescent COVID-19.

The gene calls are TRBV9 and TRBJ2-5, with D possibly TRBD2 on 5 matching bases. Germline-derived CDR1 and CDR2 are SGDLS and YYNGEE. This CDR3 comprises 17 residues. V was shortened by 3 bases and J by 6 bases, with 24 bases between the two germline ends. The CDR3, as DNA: TGTGCCAGCAGCGGACCCCGTTCCGAGGGATTCGAGAAGACCCAGTACTTC. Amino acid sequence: CASSGPRSEGFEKTQYF.

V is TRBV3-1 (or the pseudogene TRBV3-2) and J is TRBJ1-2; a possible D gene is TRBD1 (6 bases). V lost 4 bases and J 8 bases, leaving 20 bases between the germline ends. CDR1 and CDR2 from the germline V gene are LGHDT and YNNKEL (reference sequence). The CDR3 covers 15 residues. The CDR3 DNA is TGTGCCAGCAGCCCCAGGGCACAGGGATCCTCCGGCTACACCTTC. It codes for CASSPRAQGSSGYTF.

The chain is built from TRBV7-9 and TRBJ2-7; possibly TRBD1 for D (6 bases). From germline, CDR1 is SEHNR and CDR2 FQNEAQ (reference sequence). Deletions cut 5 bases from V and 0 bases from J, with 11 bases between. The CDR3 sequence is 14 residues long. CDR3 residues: CASSASDSSYEQYF. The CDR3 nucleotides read TGTGCCAGCAGCGCCTCGGACAGCTCCTACGAGCAGTACTTC.

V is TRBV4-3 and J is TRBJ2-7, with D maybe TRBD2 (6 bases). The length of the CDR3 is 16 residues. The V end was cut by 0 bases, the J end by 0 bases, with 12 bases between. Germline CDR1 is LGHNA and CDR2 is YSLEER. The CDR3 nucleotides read TGCGCCAGCAGCCAAGACTTGGCGGGGAGCTCCTACGAGCAGTACTTC. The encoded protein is CASSQDLAGSSYEQYF.

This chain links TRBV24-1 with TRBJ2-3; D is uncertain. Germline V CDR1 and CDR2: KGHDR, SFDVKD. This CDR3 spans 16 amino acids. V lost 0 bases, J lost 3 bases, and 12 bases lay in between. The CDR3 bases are TGTGCCACCAGTGATTTGCGGTTCGGCGGAACAGATACGCAGTATTTT. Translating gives CATSDLRFGGTDTQYF.

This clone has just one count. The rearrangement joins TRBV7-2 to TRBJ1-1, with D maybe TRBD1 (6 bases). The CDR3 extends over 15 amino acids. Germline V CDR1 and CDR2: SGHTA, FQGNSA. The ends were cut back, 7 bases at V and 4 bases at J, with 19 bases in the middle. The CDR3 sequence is CASTPLGGEGTEAFF. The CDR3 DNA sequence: TGTGCCAGCACCCCACTTGGGGGCGAGGGCACTGAAGCTTTCTTT.

CDR3 nucleotide sequence: TGTGCCAGCTCTTACAGGGAAATCTATGGCTACACCTTC. Translated: CASSYREIYGYTF. The gene calls are TRBV18 and TRBJ1-2; weak D call: TRBD1 (6 bases). The CDR3 is 13 amino acids. Trimming cost V 6 bases and J 4 bases, with 12 bases left between them. Germline V lookup: CDR1 KGHSH, CDR2 LQKENI.

CDR3 in DNA: TGTGCCAGCAGTAGGACAGGGGTTGCTAATTCACCCCTCCACTTT. It encodes CASSRTGVANSPLHF. V usage is TRBV6-5 and J usage is TRBJ1-6; the match to TRBD1 covers 9 bases. The CDR3 is 15 amino acids. The ends lost 5 bases at V and 6 bases at J; junction bases unmatched: 5. Germline-derived CDR1 and CDR2 are MNHEY and SVGAGI.

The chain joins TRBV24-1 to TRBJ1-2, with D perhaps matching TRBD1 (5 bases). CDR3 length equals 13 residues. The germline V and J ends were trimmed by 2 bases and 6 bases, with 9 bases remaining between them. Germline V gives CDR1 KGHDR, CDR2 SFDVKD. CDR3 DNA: TGTGCCACCAGTGATTACCAGGGCAATGGCTACACCTTC. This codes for CATSDYQGNGYTF.

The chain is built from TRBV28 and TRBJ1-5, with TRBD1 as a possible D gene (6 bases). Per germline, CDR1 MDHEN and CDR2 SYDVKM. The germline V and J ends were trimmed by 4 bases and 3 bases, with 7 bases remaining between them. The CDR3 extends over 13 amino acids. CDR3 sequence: CASSWGHNQPQHF. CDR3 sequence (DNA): TGTGCCAGCAGTTGGGGGCACAATCAGCCCCAGCATTTT.

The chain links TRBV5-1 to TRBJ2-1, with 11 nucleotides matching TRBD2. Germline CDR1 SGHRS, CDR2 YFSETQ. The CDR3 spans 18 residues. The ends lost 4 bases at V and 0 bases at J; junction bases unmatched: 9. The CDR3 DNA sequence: TGCGCCAGCAGCCGGGGGACTAGCGGAAAGAGCTCCTACAATGAGCAGTTCTTC. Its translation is CASSRGTSGKSSYNEQFF.

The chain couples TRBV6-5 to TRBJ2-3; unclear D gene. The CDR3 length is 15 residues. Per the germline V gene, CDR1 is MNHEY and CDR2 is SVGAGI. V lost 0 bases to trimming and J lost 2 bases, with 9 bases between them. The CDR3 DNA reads TGTGCCAGCAGTTACTCCCTGCAGGACACAGATACGCAGTATTTT. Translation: CASSYSLQDTDTQYF.

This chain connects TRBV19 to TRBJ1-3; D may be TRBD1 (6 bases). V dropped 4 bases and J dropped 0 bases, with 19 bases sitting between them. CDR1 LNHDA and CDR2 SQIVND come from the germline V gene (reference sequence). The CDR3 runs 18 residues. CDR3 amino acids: CASSRLVQGTNSGNTIYF. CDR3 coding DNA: TGTGCCAGTAGTAGGCTGGTTCAGGGGACGAACTCTGGAAACACCATATATTTT.

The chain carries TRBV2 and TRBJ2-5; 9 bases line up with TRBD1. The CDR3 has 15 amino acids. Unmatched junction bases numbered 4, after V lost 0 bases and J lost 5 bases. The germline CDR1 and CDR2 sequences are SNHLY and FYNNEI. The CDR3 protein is CASSEAADRGETQYF. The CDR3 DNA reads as TGTGCCAGCAGTGAAGCGGCCGACAGGGGGGAGACCCAGTACTTC. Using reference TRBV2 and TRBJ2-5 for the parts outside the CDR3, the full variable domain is EPEVTQTPSHQVTQMGQEVILRCVPISNHLYFYWYRQILGQKVEFLVSFYNNEISEKSEIFDDQFSVERPDGSNFTLKIRSTKLEDSAMYFCASSEAADRGETQYFGPGTRLLVL.